This TCR beta chain originates from a study of vaccination and CD4 T cells after COVID-19. As to treatment: approximately nine-day PBMC culture with coronavirus spike peptide pools or control peptides (ViraFEST assay). The CDR3 covers 14 residues. Trimming stripped 1 base from V and 0 bases from J, with 5 bases between. The germline CDR1 and CDR2 sequences are SEHNR and FQNEAQ (reference sequence). This clonotype turned up a few times. Its specificity is unknown. Study observations and caveats: Convalescent patient numbers were relatively low, with no early post-infection timepoints.

An Oncomine TCR Beta short-read assay was used to sequence the DNA from cultured CD4+ T cells. Genomic DNA extraction was carried out from cultured CD4+ T cells. Each CDR3 protein is one row after TCRdb ran MiXCR on the PCR reads. The table includes more than 4,000 distinct CDR3 sequences, 21% detected once. The source material was CD4+ T cells from blood, cultured in vitro. This clonotype originated in a human donor who had recovered from COVID-19. The chain recombines TRBV7-9 with TRBJ2-3; unclear D gene. Here the CDR3 reads CASSLGVSTDTQYF. The DNA for the CDR3 is TGTGCCAGCAGCTTAGGCGTGAGCACAGATACGCAGTATTTT. Drawing the rest from reference TRBV7-9 and TRBJ2-3, the complete variable domain is DTGVSQNPRHKITKRGQNVTFRCDPISEHNRLYWYRQTLGQGPEFLTYFQNEAQLEKSRLLSDRFSAERPKGSFSTLEIQRTEQGDSAMYLCASSLGVSTDTQYFGPGTRLTVL.